The 25 T cell receptor beta chains below come from one sample, sequenced in a study of cytomegalovirus exposure and HLA in healthy donors. The PCR made use of 60 Vbeta and 13 Jbeta primers. Libraries were prepared by immunoSEQ multiplex PCR; TCRdb keeps only in-frame clonotypes and omits some of them. The profile covers around 20,000 clones, with under 90% appearing a single time and 20% to 25% taken by the ten largest. Material for sequencing was PBMCs. The receptors shown here come from a human donor in good health.

V gene TRBV2 combines with J gene TRBJ2-3; 8 bases agree with TRBD2. Germline V lookup: CDR1 SNHLY, CDR2 FYNNEI. V lost 9 bases, J lost 4 bases, and 9 bases stayed unmatched. The CDR3 has 14 residues. The CDR3 protein is CASLSGGVSDTQYF. In DNA, the CDR3 is TGTGCCAGTTTATCGGGGGGGGTATCAGATACGCAGTATTTT.

The chain recombines TRBV13 with TRBJ2-2; D is undetermined. V was shortened by 5 bases and J by 4 bases, with 17 bases between the two germline ends. The CDR3 is made up of 16 amino acids. Germline CDR1 and CDR2: PRHDT and FYEKMQ (reference sequence). The CDR3 DNA reads as TGTGCCAGCAGCCCCTTCTTCGGTACCGGCACCGGGGAGCTGTTTTTT. It codes for CASSPFFGTGTGELFF.

V gene TRBV5-1 combines with J gene TRBJ2-1; perhaps TRBD2 as D (5 bases). CDR3 length: 13 amino acids. CDR1 is SGHRS and CDR2 is YFSETQ in the germline V gene. Between the trimmed V and J ends, which lost 0 bases and 5 bases, there was a span of 6 bases. CDR3 residues: CASSLVANNEQFF. DNA of the CDR3: TGCGCCAGCAGCTTGGTAGCGAACAATGAGCAGTTCTTC. Filled out from reference TRBV5-1 and TRBJ2-1, the complete variable domain reads KAGVTQTPRYLIKTRGQQVTLSCSPISGHRSVSWYQQTPGQGLQFLFEYFSETQRNKGNFPGRFSGRQFSNSRSEMNVSTLELGDSALYLCASSLVANNEQFFGPGTRLTVL.

The chain combines TRBV27 with TRBJ1-6, with TRBD1 identical over 8 bases. Germline V gene lookup returns CDR1 MNHEY and CDR2 SMNVEV (reference sequence). Germline trimming cut 4 bases from V and 7 bases from J; bases unmatched to any gene: 3. This CDR3 spans 14 amino acids. Here the CDR3 reads CASSWGQANSPLHF. The CDR3 region has the DNA TGTGCCAGCAGTTGGGGACAGGCGAATTCACCCCTCCACTTT.

A note on this clone: One end of the junction varies from germline; a read error may be responsible. The chain combines TRBV6-5 with TRBJ1-6; D gene ambiguous. The CDR3 length is 15 residues. CDR1 is MNHEY, CDR2 SVGAGI, per germline. The CDR3 DNA is TGTGCCAGCAGTTACTACGGTCCCTATAATTCACCCCTCCGCTTT. This codes for CASSYYGPYNSPLRF.

The chain couples TRBV6-6 to TRBJ1-1, with TRBD1 as a possible D gene (5 bases). The CDR3 is 15 amino acids. Germline loops: CDR1 MNHNY, CDR2 SVGAGI (reference sequence). The V end lost 5 bases, the J end lost 4 bases, and 17 bases lay between the germline ends. The CDR3 DNA reads as TGTGCCAGCAGTCACCCCCCTCAGGGAATCACTGAAGCTTTCTTT. It specifies CASSHPPQGITEAFF.

The chain carries TRBV30 and TRBJ2-5, with 7 bases that match TRBD1. In germline, CDR1 is GTSNPN, CDR2 SVGIG (reference sequence). The V gene end was trimmed by 7 bases and the J gene end by 5 bases; junction bases not matched to a gene: 4. The CDR3 has 11 residues. CDR3 coding DNA: TGTGCCTTAGACAGGGAGGAGACCCAGTACTTC. Protein: CALDREETQYF.

This clone was picked up a small number of times. This rearrangement joins TRBV7-9 to TRBJ1-1; D gene unclear. V lost 1 base and J 1 base, leaving 7 bases between the germline ends. Germline CDR1 SEHNR, CDR2 FQNEAQ (reference sequence). The CDR3 runs to 14 residues. The chain's CDR3 is CASSLGLTNTEAFF. The DNA for the CDR3 is TGTGCCAGCAGCTTAGGGCTCACGAACACTGAAGCTTTCTTT.

The chain joins TRBV27 to TRBJ1-4; D remains ambiguous. The CDR3 consists of 15 residues. Trimming took off 0 bases at V and 0 bases at J, with 5 bases between the two ends. CDR1 is MNHEY, CDR2 SMNVEV, per germline (reference sequence). DNA of the CDR3: TGTGCCAGCAGTTTATCGGCGGCAACTAATGAAAAACTGTTTTTT. It codes for CASSLSAATNEKLFF. Full variable domain (rest looked up from reference TRBV27 and TRBJ1-4): EAQVTQNPRYLITVTGKKLTVTCSQNMNHEYMSWYRQDPGLGLRQIYYSMNVEVTDKGDVPEGYKVSRKEKRNFPLILESPSPNQTSLYFCASSLSAATNEKLFFGSGTQLSVL.

The chain uses TRBV14 and TRBJ2-4; D may be TRBD2 (5 bases). The CDR3 length is 14 residues. Germline lookup yields CDR1 SGHDN and CDR2 FVKESK. V lost 4 bases and J lost 9, with 16 bases in between. The CDR3: CASSREFSSGIQYF. Here the CDR3 DNA reads TGTGCCAGCAGCCGGGAGTTCTCGTCTGGCATTCAGTACTTC.

The rearrangement links TRBV5-6 to TRBJ2-7, with TRBD1 matching 8 bases. Trimming took 3 bases from V and 3 from J; bases not matched to a gene: 11. Germline assignment: CDR1 SGHDT and CDR2 YYEEEE. The CDR3 loop spans 16 amino acids. This CDR3 is CASSYGGTGPFYEQYF. The CDR3 DNA sequence: TGTGCCAGCAGCTACGGCGGGACAGGTCCCTTCTACGAGCAGTACTTC.

The rearrangement uses TRBV7-9 and TRBJ1-4; a possible D gene is TRBD1 (5 bases). From germline, CDR1 is SEHNR and CDR2 FQNEAQ (reference sequence). V lost 0 bases and J lost 8, with 13 bases in between. The CDR3 is made up of 15 amino acids. CDR3 region: CASSLALGVDEKLFF. The DNA of the CDR3 is TGTGCCAGCAGCTTAGCCTTAGGGGTGGACGAAAAACTGTTTTTT.

The chain combines TRBV5-6 with TRBJ1-2; D call uncertain. Trimming stripped 2 bases from V and 3 bases from J, with 8 bases between. Germline V gene data show CDR1 as SGHDT and CDR2 as YYEEEE. The CDR3 runs to 13 residues. This chain's CDR3 is CASSLANDYGYTF. Here the CDR3 DNA reads TGTGCCAGCAGCTTAGCAAATGACTATGGCTACACCTTC.

This rearrangement joins TRBV6-5 to TRBJ2-7; TRBD1 matches at 10 bases. This CDR3 contains 14 residues. J lost 6 bases, V lost 0 bases, and 2 bases had no gene match. Germline V gene lookup returns CDR1 MNHEY and CDR2 SVGAGI. The CDR3 loop reads CASSYSGTGAEQYF. DNA for the CDR3: TGTGCCAGCAGTTACTCCGGGACAGGGGCCGAGCAGTACTTC.

This chain connects TRBV7-9 to TRBJ2-7, with D hard to call. The V end lost 4 bases, the J end lost 9 bases, and 22 bases lay between the germline ends. The CDR3 length is 15 residues. CDR1 is SEHNR and CDR2 is FQNEAQ in the germline V gene (reference sequence). The CDR3 bases are TGTGCCAGCAGCTCTTTCCCCGTGAGCGATTCCGGGCAGTACTTC. Encoded protein: CASSSFPVSDSGQYF.

V is TRBV28 and J is TRBJ1-2, with D perhaps matching TRBD1 (5 bases). The germline V gene has CDR1 MDHEN and CDR2 SYDVKM. Trimming cost V 2 bases and J 4 bases, with 14 bases left between them. The CDR3 is 15 residues long. CDR3 protein: CASSLAEGLGYGYTF. The CDR3 nucleotides are TGTGCCAGCAGTTTAGCGGAGGGGCTGGGCTATGGCTACACCTTC.

This clone was seen just once. J is TRBJ2-7 and V is TRBV9; 9 nucleotides line up with TRBD1. After removal of 4 bases from V and 6 bases from J, the junction contained 8 bases not matched to a gene. In germline, CDR1 is SGDLS, CDR2 YYNGEE. The CDR3 loop spans 14 amino acids. The CDR3 loop is CASSLGQGFGEQYF. In nucleotides, the CDR3 is TGTGCCAGCAGCCTTGGACAGGGGTTCGGCGAGCAGTACTTC. Looking up the rest from reference TRBV9 and TRBJ2-7 gives the full variable domain: DSGVTQTPKHLITATGQRVTLRCSPRSGDLSVYWYQQSLDQGLQFLIQYYNGEERAKGNILERFSAQQFPDLHSELNLSSLELGDSALYFCASSLGQGFGEQYFGPGTRLTVT.

J is TRBJ2-7 and V is TRBV7-9; 8 bases are a match to TRBD1. Germline V gene data show CDR1 as SEHNR and CDR2 as FQNEAQ (reference sequence). Trimming at V came to 7 bases and at J to 3 bases, leaving 8 bases not matched to a gene. The CDR3 has 14 residues. The DNA for the CDR3 is TGTGCCAGCACCCGACAGGGGACCCGCTACGAGCAGTACTTC. As protein: CASTRQGTRYEQYF.

The chain has TRBV27 and TRBJ2-5; 12 bases align to TRBD1. J gave up 8 bases and V 6 bases, and 7 bases lay outside the gene matches. Germline loops: CDR1 MNHEY, CDR2 SMNVEV (reference sequence). This CDR3 comprises 14 residues. Here the CDR3 reads CASRSPGTGGTQYF. DNA of the CDR3: TGTGCCAGCAGGAGTCCCGGGACAGGGGGCACCCAGTACTTC.

V gene TRBV7-6 combines with J gene TRBJ2-7; 7 bases line up with TRBD1. Germline CDR1 is SGHVS and CDR2 is FNYEAQ. This CDR3 region has 16 residues. V lost 1 base, J lost 2 bases, and 8 bases stayed unmatched. The CDR3 region has the DNA TGTGCCAGCAGCTTAGGGGTAGGACAGGAGACCTACGAGCAGTACTTC. Amino acid sequence: CASSLGVGQETYEQYF. Based on the CDR3 plus reference TRBV7-6 and TRBJ2-7, the full variable domain is GAGVSQSPRYKVTKRGQDVALRCDPISGHVSLYWYRQALGQGPEFLTYFNYEAQQDKSGLPNDRFSAERPEGSISTLTIQRTEQRDSAMYRCASSLGVGQETYEQYFGPGTRLTVT.

The chain recombines TRBV6-5 with TRBJ2-1; D remains unclear. Germline V gives CDR1 MNHEY, CDR2 SVGAGI. Between the trimmed V and J ends, which lost 8 bases and 3 bases, there was a span of 5 bases. This CDR3 is built from 11 residues. This CDR3 reads CASPDYNEQFF. CDR3 sequence (DNA): TGTGCCAGCCCAGACTACAATGAGCAGTTCTTC.

This clone showed up just a few times. The rearrangement joins TRBV7-2 to TRBJ1-4, with D perhaps TRBD1 (5 bases). Germline loops: CDR1 SGHTA, CDR2 FQGNSA. V dropped 1 base and J dropped 3 bases, with 9 bases sitting between them. This CDR3 has 15 residues. The CDR3 coding sequence is TGTGCCAGCAGCTTAGAACCAGGGTCTAATGAAAAACTGTTTTTT. Amino acids: CASSLEPGSNEKLFF.

This sequence joins TRBV9 and TRBJ2-5; 15 nucleotides align to TRBD2. CDR1 and CDR2 from the germline V gene are SGDLS and YYNGEE. Germline trimming cut 0 bases from V and 5 bases from J; bases unmatched to any gene: 8. The CDR3 covers 18 residues. The CDR3 protein is CASSVGGLAGGPGETQYF. Written as DNA, the CDR3 is TGTGCCAGCAGCGTAGGAGGACTAGCGGGGGGGCCGGGGGAGACCCAGTACTTC.

The chain employs TRBV9 and TRBJ2-2, with a tentative D call TRBD1 (5 bases). From germline, CDR1 is SGDLS and CDR2 YYNGEE. The CDR3 runs 15 residues. Trimming removed 4 bases from V and 7 bases from J, with 17 bases in between. CDR3 sequence (DNA): TGTGCCAGCAGCCCAAGAGAGACTCAGGGCGGGGAGCTGTTTTTT. Protein sequence: CASSPRETQGGELFF. The variable domain in full, with the rest retrieved from reference TRBV9 and TRBJ2-2, is DSGVTQTPKHLITATGQRVTLRCSPRSGDLSVYWYQQSLDQGLQFLIQYYNGEERAKGNILERFSAQQFPDLHSELNLSSLELGDSALYFCASSPRETQGGELFFGEGSRLTVL.

J is TRBJ1-5 and V is TRBV11-3, with 10 bases that match TRBD1. The germline CDR1 and CDR2 sequences are SGHNT and YENEEA. This CDR3 spans 15 amino acids. The ends lost 3 bases at V and 1 base at J; junction bases unmatched: 0. CDR3 bases: TGTGCCAGCAGCTTGACAGGGGGCAGCAATCAGCCCCAGCATTTT. Its translation: CASSLTGGSNQPQHF.